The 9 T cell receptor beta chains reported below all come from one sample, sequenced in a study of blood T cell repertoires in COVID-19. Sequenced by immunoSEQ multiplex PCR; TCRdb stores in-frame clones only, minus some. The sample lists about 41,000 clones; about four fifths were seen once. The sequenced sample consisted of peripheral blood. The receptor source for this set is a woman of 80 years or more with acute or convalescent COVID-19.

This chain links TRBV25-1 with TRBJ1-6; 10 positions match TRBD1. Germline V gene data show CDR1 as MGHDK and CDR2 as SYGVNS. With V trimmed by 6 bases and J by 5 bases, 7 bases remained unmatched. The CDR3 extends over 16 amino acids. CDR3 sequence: CASRAPGTGDNSPLHF. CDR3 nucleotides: TGTGCCAGCAGAGCCCCCGGGACAGGGGATAATTCACCCCTCCACTTT.

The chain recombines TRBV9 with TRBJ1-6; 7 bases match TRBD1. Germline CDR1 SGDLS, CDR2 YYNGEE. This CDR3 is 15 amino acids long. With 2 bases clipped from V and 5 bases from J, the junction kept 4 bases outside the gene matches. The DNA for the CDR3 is TGTGCCAGCAGCGTTGAAGGGGGCCATAATTCACCCCTCCACTTT. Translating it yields CASSVEGGHNSPLHF.

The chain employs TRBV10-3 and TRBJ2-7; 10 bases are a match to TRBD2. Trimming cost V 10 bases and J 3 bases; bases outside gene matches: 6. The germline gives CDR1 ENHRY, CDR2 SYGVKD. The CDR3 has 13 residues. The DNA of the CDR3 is TGTGCCACCCTAATAGCGGGGGGCTACGAGCAGTACTTC. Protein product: CATLIAGGYEQYF.

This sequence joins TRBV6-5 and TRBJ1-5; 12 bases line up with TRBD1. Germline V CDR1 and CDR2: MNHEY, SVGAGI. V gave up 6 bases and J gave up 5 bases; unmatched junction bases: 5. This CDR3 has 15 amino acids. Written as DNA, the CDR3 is TGTGCCAGCAGCCCGGGACAGGGGGCCTATCAGCCCCAGCATTTT. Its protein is CASSPGQGAYQPQHF.

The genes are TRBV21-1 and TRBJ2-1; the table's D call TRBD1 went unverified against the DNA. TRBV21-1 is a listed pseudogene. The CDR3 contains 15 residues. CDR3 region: CASSKATGAYNEQFF. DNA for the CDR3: TGTGCCAGCAGCAAAGCCACAGGGGCCTACAATGAGCAGTTCTTC.

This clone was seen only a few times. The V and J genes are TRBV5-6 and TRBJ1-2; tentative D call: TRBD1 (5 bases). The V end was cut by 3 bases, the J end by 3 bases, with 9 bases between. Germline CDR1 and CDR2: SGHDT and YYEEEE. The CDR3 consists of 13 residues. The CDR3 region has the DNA TGTGCCAGCAGCTGGGGGGTGGACTATGGCTACACCTTC. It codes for CASSWGVDYGYTF.

CDR3 coding DNA: TGCGCCAGCAGCCCCCCCCATGCGGGGGGCCTAACCTACAATGAGCAGTTCTTC. Its protein product is CASSPPHAGGLTYNEQFF. The chain combines TRBV5-1 with TRBJ2-1, with TRBD2 matching over 8 bases. The V segment lost 4 bases and the J segment 2 bases; nucleotides outside the gene matches: 14. Per the germline V gene, CDR1 is SGHRS and CDR2 is YFSETQ. There are 18 residues in the CDR3.

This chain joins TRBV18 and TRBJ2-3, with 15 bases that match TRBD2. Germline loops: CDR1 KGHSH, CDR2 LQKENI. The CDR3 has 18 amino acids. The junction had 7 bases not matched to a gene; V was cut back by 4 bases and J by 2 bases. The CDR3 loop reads CASSQKGLAGGLTDTQYF. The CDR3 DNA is TGTGCCAGCTCACAAAAGGGACTAGCGGGGGGCCTCACAGATACGCAGTATTTT.

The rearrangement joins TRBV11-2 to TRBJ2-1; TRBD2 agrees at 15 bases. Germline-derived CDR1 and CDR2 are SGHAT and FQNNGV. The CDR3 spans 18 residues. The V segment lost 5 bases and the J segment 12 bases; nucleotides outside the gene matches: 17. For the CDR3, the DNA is TGTGCCAGCAGCCCTTTTGGCCCTGGGACTAGCGGGGGGCCGAGGCAGTTCTTC. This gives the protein CASSPFGPGTSGGPRQFF.